The 25 T cell receptor beta chains below come from one sample, sequenced in a study of cytomegalovirus exposure and HLA in healthy donors. PCR amplification relied on 60 Vbeta primers (plus 13 Jbeta primers). Repertoires were generated with immunoSEQ multiplex PCR, while TCRdb's copy carries only in-frame clones and drops some. The table shows some 60,000 clones, with less than 90% occurring only once. Sequences were obtained from PBMCs. These receptors were obtained from a female donor in good health and CMV-seronegative.

The V call is TRBV6-5, the J call TRBJ1-2; 12 nucleotides match TRBD1. The CDR3 extends over 15 amino acids. Germline CDR1 MNHEY, CDR2 SVGAGI. With V trimmed by 6 bases and J by 7 bases, 9 bases remained unmatched. The CDR3 DNA reads TGTGCCAGCAGAGTTCCGGGACAGGGGGCAAGTGGCTACACCTTC. Protein sequence: CASRVPGQGASGYTF.

There are a few counts of this clone. The chain employs TRBV5-4 and TRBJ1-1; possible D gene TRBD1, 5 bases. The ends were cut back, 5 bases at V and 7 bases at J, with 15 bases in the middle. The CDR3 is 13 residues long. Per germline, CDR1 SGHNT and CDR2 YYREEE (reference sequence). CDR3 DNA sequence: TGTGCCAGCAGGGCCTTACAGGAAATTGAAGCTTTCTTT. It yields the protein CASRALQEIEAFF.

This clone was found a few times. CDR3 amino acids: CASSRSGVNNEQFF. CDR3 bases: TGTGCCAGCTCCCGCTCCGGGGTGAACAATGAGCAGTTCTTC. This chain links TRBV13 with TRBJ2-1, with a weak D call TRBD2 (5 bases). Trimming left V 8 bases short and J 5 bases short, with 16 bases between. Germline V gene sequence: CDR1 PRHDT, CDR2 FYEKMQ (reference sequence). This CDR3 contains 14 residues.

The rearrangement uses TRBV28 and TRBJ1-6, with D unresolved. There are 15 residues in the CDR3. V was shortened by 8 bases and J by 1 base, with 12 bases between the two germline ends. Germline V gives CDR1 MDHEN, CDR2 SYDVKM. CDR3 region: CASRRGESYNSPLHF. DNA for the CDR3: TGTGCCAGCCGAAGAGGTGAATCCTATAATTCACCCCTCCACTTT.

The V call is TRBV18, the J call TRBJ2-1; 8 nucleotides align to TRBD1. Trimming removed 4 bases from V and 4 bases from J; junction bases left unmatched: 12. From germline, CDR1 is KGHSH and CDR2 LQKENI. The CDR3 runs to 17 residues. The CDR3 protein is CASSLGQDRDPYNEQFF. The DNA of the CDR3 is TGTGCCAGCTCACTGGGACAGGACCGCGACCCGTACAATGAGCAGTTCTTC.

This chain's CDR3 is CASSGQGLSNQPQHF. The CDR3 nucleotides read TGTGCCAGCTCTGGACAGGGGCTGAGCAATCAGCCCCAGCATTTT. The chain has TRBV6-6 and TRBJ1-5, with 9 positions matching TRBD1. V lost 8 bases to trimming and J lost 1 base; unmatched junction nucleotides: 6. The CDR3 sequence is 15 residues long. The germline V gene has CDR1 MNHNY and CDR2 SVGAGI (reference sequence).

This chain links TRBV7-3 with TRBJ2-1; no reliable D call. The CDR3 runs to 15 residues. Germline values: CDR1 SGHTA, CDR2 FQGTGA. V dropped 2 bases and J dropped 0 bases, with 8 bases sitting between them. CDR3 sequence: CASSLVRSSYNEQFF. The CDR3 region has the DNA TGTGCCAGCAGCTTAGTGAGGAGCTCCTACAATGAGCAGTTCTTC.

The genes are TRBV4-1 and TRBJ2-7, with D maybe TRBD1 (5 bases). Per germline, CDR1 MGHRA and CDR2 YSYEKL. The germline V and J ends were trimmed by 1 base and 2 bases, with 15 bases remaining between them. The CDR3 runs to 16 residues. CDR3 DNA sequence: TGCGCCAGCAGCCAAGCAGGGCCGGGTCCAACCTACGAGCAGTACTTC. Translating it yields CASSQAGPGPTYEQYF.

This clone was seen more than once but under ten times. The genes are TRBV6-5 and TRBJ2-3; D is unclear. V was trimmed by 8 bases and J by 2 bases, leaving 14 bases between them. CDR3 length: 14 residues. Germline CDR1 reads MNHEY; CDR2 reads SVGAGI. The CDR3 here is CASSRARLTDTQYF. The CDR3 nucleotides read TGTGCCAGCTCCAGAGCTAGACTCACAGATACGCAGTATTTT.

This clone was seen once. The chain recombines TRBV6-5 with TRBJ1-5, with D tentatively TRBD1 (6 bases). V was trimmed by 6 bases and J by 5 bases, leaving 14 bases between them. From germline, CDR1 is MNHEY and CDR2 SVGAGI. CDR3 size: 14 residues. The CDR3 sequence is CASSSPGDDQPQHF. The CDR3 DNA follows: TGTGCCAGCAGCTCACCAGGGGATGATCAGCCCCAGCATTTT.

The gene calls are TRBV6-1 and TRBJ1-5; 10 bases fit TRBD1. CDR3 length: 14 residues. Germline V gives CDR1 MNHNS, CDR2 SASEGT. The trim removed 6 bases at V and 10 bases at J, leaving 9 bases unmatched. CDR3 sequence reads: CASRRDRGNLPQHF. The CDR3 nucleotides read TGTGCCAGCAGACGGGACAGGGGAAATCTACCCCAGCATTTT.

This chain uses TRBV28 with TRBJ2-5; 10 nucleotides match TRBD2. There are 16 residues in the CDR3. Germline lookup yields CDR1 MDHEN and CDR2 SYDVKM. Trimming removed 5 bases from V and 11 bases from J; junction bases left unmatched: 17. The chain's CDR3 is CASSSHPTGTSVAQYF. The CDR3 DNA sequence: TGTGCCAGCAGTAGTCACCCAACCGGGACTAGCGTCGCGCAGTACTTC. The whole variable domain, filled in from reference TRBV28 and TRBJ2-5, reads DVKVTQSSRYLVKRTGEKVFLECVQDMDHENMFWYRQDPGLGLRLIYFSYDVKMKEKGDIPEGYSVSREKKERFSLILESASTNQTSMYLCASSSHPTGTSVAQYFGPGTRLLVL.

DNA of the CDR3: TGTGCCACCCCCCGGGCAGGGGTCGGCGAGCAGTACTTC. The encoded protein is CATPRAGVGEQYF. The chain joins TRBV19 to TRBJ2-7; possible D gene TRBD1, 6 bases. The germline V gene has CDR1 LNHDA and CDR2 SQIVND (reference sequence). There are 13 residues in the CDR3. Deletions cut 10 bases from V and 6 bases from J, with 19 bases between.

This clone has more than one count but fewer than ten. Here the CDR3 DNA reads TGTGCCAGCTCACTACGACTAGCGGGGGACCGCACAGATACGCAGTATTTT. Encoded protein: CASSLRLAGDRTDTQYF. The chain uses TRBV18 and TRBJ2-3; 12 positions match TRBD2. The V gene end was trimmed by 4 bases and the J gene end by 1 base; junction bases not matched to a gene: 6. Looked up from germline, CDR1 is KGHSH and CDR2 is LQKENI. This CDR3 is built from 17 residues.

Of note for this clone: One end of the junction varies from germline; a read error may be responsible. The genes are TRBV7-9 and TRBJ2-7; 7 bases agree with TRBD2. The CDR3 contains 16 residues. The germline V gene encodes CDR1 SEHNR and CDR2 FQNEAQ (reference sequence). The CDR3 region is CSSSLLRGVGIYEQYF. The CDR3 DNA reads TGTTCCAGCAGCTTATTACGGGGGGTCGGAATCTACGAGCAGTACTTC.

The V gene is TRBV6-6, the J gene TRBJ2-7; D is unclear. V was clipped by 2 bases and J by 3 bases, with 8 bases between them. The CDR3 totals 13 residues. Germline lookup yields CDR1 MNHNY and CDR2 SVGAGI (reference sequence). The CDR3 here is CASSYLGVYEQYF. The CDR3 coding sequence is TGTGCCAGCAGTTACCTGGGCGTCTACGAGCAGTACTTC.

Details on this clone: Different DNA sequences within this sample yield the same CDR3. The chain recombines TRBV7-6 with TRBJ2-1, with D perhaps TRBD2 (5 bases). Germline V lookup: CDR1 SGHVS, CDR2 FNYEAQ. The CDR3 is 15 amino acids. The ends were cut back, 2 bases at V and 8 bases at J, with 16 bases in the middle. CDR3 nucleotide sequence: TGTGCCAGCAGCTTAAGGACGGGGTCTTGGGATGAGCAGTTCTTC. Translated: CASSLRTGSWDEQFF.

This clone appeared once. V is TRBV10-3 and J is TRBJ1-1; D may be TRBD1 (5 bases). V lost 11 bases and J 4 bases, leaving 17 bases between the germline ends. This CDR3 has 13 amino acids. Germline lookup yields CDR1 ENHRY and CDR2 SYGVKD. This CDR3 is CASTGGLGTEAFF. The CDR3 nucleotides read TGTGCCTCCACGGGGGGATTGGGCACTGAAGCTTTCTTT.

J is TRBJ2-1 and V is TRBV6-4; 8 nucleotides align to TRBD2. Germline trimming cut 0 bases from V and 2 bases from J; bases unmatched to any gene: 0. Germline V gene lookup returns CDR1 MRHNA and CDR2 SNTAGT. This CDR3 is built from 15 residues. CDR3 residues: CASSDSSGTYNEQFF. Written as DNA, the CDR3 is TGTGCCAGCAGTGACTCTAGCGGGACCTACAATGAGCAGTTCTTC.

The chain joins TRBV27 to TRBJ2-7, with D possibly matching TRBD1 (6 bases). In germline, CDR1 is MNHEY, CDR2 SMNVEV (reference sequence). Trimming removed 6 bases at V and 1 base at J, with 16 bases between. CDR3 size: 15 residues. The CDR3 DNA follows: TGTGCCAGCAGGAAAGGGGGACGTTCATCCTACGAGCAGTACTTC. Translating gives CASRKGGRSSYEQYF.

The chain is built from TRBV5-5 and TRBJ2-7, with D unresolved. The germline gives CDR1 SGHKS, CDR2 YYEKEE (reference sequence). CDR3 length: 15 amino acids. V lost 1 base to trimming and J lost 3 bases, with 14 bases between them. This chain's CDR3 is CASSLSILRYYEQYF. DNA for the CDR3: TGTGCCAGCAGCTTGTCAATACTCCGCTACTACGAGCAGTACTTC.

V is TRBV19 and J is TRBJ1-1; tentatively, D is TRBD1 (5 bases). The CDR3 is 16 residues long. V was cut by 7 bases and J by 4 bases, with 22 bases left in between. CDR1 and CDR2 from the germline V gene are LNHDA and SQIVND (reference sequence). The CDR3 sequence is CASTPRGAGGSTEAFF. CDR3 coding DNA: TGTGCCAGTACCCCGCGGGGCGCGGGAGGGAGCACTGAAGCTTTCTTT. The complete variable domain, with remaining parts taken from reference TRBV19 and TRBJ1-1, reads DGGITQSPKYLFRKEGQNVTLSCEQNLNHDAMYWYRQDPGQGLRLIYYSQIVNDFQKGDIAEGYSVSREKKESFPLTVTSAQKNPTAFYLCASTPRGAGGSTEAFFGQGTRLTVV.

CDR3 coding DNA: TGCGCCAGCAGCCAAGCGGGACTAGCGGGGAACACCGGGGAGCTGTTTTTT. This sequence encodes CASSQAGLAGNTGELFF. The chain joins TRBV4-3 to TRBJ2-2, with 12 bases lining up with TRBD2. The CDR3 is made up of 17 amino acids. Germline-derived CDR1 and CDR2 are LGHNA and YSLEER. V dropped 1 base and J dropped 1; count of bases not matched to a gene: 1.

Concerning this clone itself: The junction does not match germline at one end; this may be a read error. J is TRBJ1-1 and V is TRBV7-9; unclear D gene. The CDR3 runs 14 residues. The germline gives CDR1 SEHNR, CDR2 FQNEAQ (reference sequence). The CDR3 region has the DNA TGTTCCAGCAGCTTCAACTCCCTAGAGCCTGAAGCTTTCTTT. Its protein product is CSSSFNSLEPEAFF. Using reference TRBV7-9 and TRBJ1-1 for the parts outside the CDR3, the full variable domain is DTGVSQNPRHKITKRGQNVTFRCDPISEHNRLYWYRQTLGQGPEFLTYFQNEAQLEKSRLLSDRFSAERPKGSFSTLEIQRTEQGDSAMYLCSSSFNSLEPEAFFGQGTRLTVV.

This sequence joins TRBV18 and TRBJ2-3; 9 bases map to TRBD2. The germline V gene has CDR1 KGHSH and CDR2 LQKENI. V lost 6 bases and J lost 3; bases outside the gene matches: 13. This CDR3 spans 17 amino acids. In DNA, the CDR3 is TGTGCCAGCTCTGTTTCTCAGCGGGAGGCTGGAACAGATACGCAGTATTTT. Translating it yields CASSVSQREAGTDTQYF.